Sequencing of this T cell receptor (beta chain) was carried out in a study of CD8 T cells in Susac syndrome. Germline-derived CDR1 and CDR2 are DFQATT and SNEGSKA (reference sequence). Trimming cost V 5 bases and J 8 bases, with 18 bases left between them. The CDR3 has 13 residues. The RNA, about 0.45 to 1 ug, was put through reverse transcription using random hexamers. TCRdb itself ran the immunoSEQ multiplex PCR reads through MiXCR, one entry per CDR3 protein. The sample yields about 200,000 distinct CDR3 sequences, 85% to 95% seen once. What was sequenced was CD4+ T cells from PBMCs. The chain recombines TRBV20-1 with TRBJ1-2; no firm D call. The clonotype comes from a human donor in good health. CDR3 bases: TGCAGTGCTCCGTGGACCGTTAGGCTCGGCTACACCTTC. Translation gives CSAPWTVRLGYTF.